The 17 T cell receptor beta chains below were found in one sample sequenced in a study of blood T cell repertoires in COVID-19. Sequenced by immunoSEQ multiplex PCR; TCRdb stores in-frame clones only, minus some. The sample consists of about 140,000 clones, about 86% of them appearing once. Sequenced sample: peripheral blood. The receptors were gathered from a woman aged 55-70 years with active or convalescent COVID-19.

The chain joins TRBV4-1 to TRBJ1-6, with TRBD1 matching 7 bases. The V segment lost 4 bases and the J segment 5 bases; nucleotides outside the gene matches: 2. Germline values: CDR1 MGHRA, CDR2 YSYEKL. This CDR3 spans 14 amino acids. CDR3 DNA: TGCGCCAGCAGCCTTGGGACAGATAATTCACCCCTCCACTTT. It yields the protein CASSLGTDNSPLHF.

This clone was detected only a few times. The genes are TRBV6-2 or TRBV6-3 and TRBJ1-1, with 9 nucleotides matching TRBD1. J gave up 7 bases and V 4 bases, and 7 bases lay outside the gene matches. The CDR3 totals 14 residues. Germline V gives CDR1 MNHEY, CDR2 SVGEGT. For the CDR3, the DNA is TGTGCCAGCAGTTTGGACAGGGGAGTGAGTGAAGCTTTCTTT. This codes for CASSLDRGVSEAFF.

V gene TRBV27 combines with J gene TRBJ1-2, with D hard to call. Trimming cost V 6 bases and J 2 bases, with 10 bases left between them. The CDR3 loop spans 13 amino acids. Germline-derived CDR1 and CDR2 are MNHEY and SMNVEV (reference sequence). The CDR3 protein is CASRKTGNYGYTF. The CDR3 region has the DNA TGTGCCAGCAGAAAGACGGGGAACTATGGCTACACCTTC.

This chain uses TRBV28 with TRBJ1-2, with D possibly matching TRBD1 (6 bases). Germline loops: CDR1 MDHEN, CDR2 SYDVKM. This CDR3 region has 15 residues. Trimming shortened V by 2 bases and J by 0 bases, and 10 bases separated the two germline ends. CDR3 protein: CASSLPGAANYGYTF. In nucleotides, the CDR3 is TGTGCCAGCAGTTTACCAGGGGCAGCTAACTATGGCTACACCTTC.

The rearrangement links TRBV28 to TRBJ1-2; D remains unclear. Germline CDR1 is MDHEN and CDR2 is SYDVKM. This CDR3 spans 12 amino acids. The V end was cut by 6 bases, the J end by 4 bases, with 9 bases between. The CDR3 loop is CASSSSLYGYTF. CDR3 coding DNA: TGTGCCAGCAGCTCCAGTCTCTATGGCTACACCTTC.

The DNA of the CDR3 is TGTGCCAGCAGCGGATACTTGCAGGGGGCTAACTATGGCTACACCTTC. Translation: CASSGYLQGANYGYTF. The chain uses TRBV11-2 and TRBJ1-2; 7 bases match TRBD1. V shed 5 bases, J shed 0 bases, and the junction held 9 bases outside the gene matches. The germline gives CDR1 SGHAT, CDR2 FQNNGV. The CDR3 is 16 amino acids.

This clone was recorded many times. V is TRBV5-5 and J is TRBJ2-2, with D maybe TRBD1 (6 bases). CDR1 is SGHKS, CDR2 YYEKEE, per germline (reference sequence). Trimming took 4 bases from V and 4 from J, leaving 11 bases between them. This CDR3 is 14 amino acids long. CDR3 in amino acids: CASSQGQFTGELFF. CDR3 nucleotide sequence: TGTGCCAGCAGCCAAGGACAGTTCACCGGGGAGCTGTTTTTT.

The rearrangement links TRBV28 to TRBJ2-1, with D maybe TRBD2 (5 bases). V was clipped by 6 bases and J by 4 bases, with 10 bases between them. Germline CDR1 and CDR2: MDHEN and SYDVKM. The CDR3 length is 13 residues. The CDR3 loop is CASRGSVYNEQFF. CDR3 bases: TGTGCCAGCAGGGGTAGCGTTTACAATGAGCAGTTCTTC.

A few counts support this clone. The chain uses TRBV7-2 and TRBJ2-7, with 8 bases aligning to TRBD1. With V trimmed by 3 bases and J by 2 bases, 3 bases remained unmatched. Germline CDR1 is SGHTA and CDR2 is FQGNSA. This CDR3 contains 14 residues. The chain's CDR3 is CASSLGTGPYEQYF. CDR3 bases: TGTGCCAGCAGCTTGGGGACAGGACCCTACGAGCAGTACTTC.

This clone was detected only a few times. V is TRBV19 and J is TRBJ1-1, with D possibly being TRBD1 (6 bases). Germline CDR1 reads LNHDA; CDR2 reads SQIVND (reference sequence). The V end lost 6 bases, the J end lost 1 base, and 18 bases lay between the germline ends. The CDR3 is made up of 16 amino acids. The CDR3 spells CASRSNRDTSNTEAFF. CDR3 in DNA: TGTGCCAGTAGGTCCAACCGGGACACCTCGAACACTGAAGCTTTCTTT. Variable domain in full (rest from reference TRBV19 and TRBJ1-1): DGGITQSPKYLFRKEGQNVTLSCEQNLNHDAMYWYRQDPGQGLRLIYYSQIVNDFQKGDIAEGYSVSREKKESFPLTVTSAQKNPTAFYLCASRSNRDTSNTEAFFGQGTRLTVV.

This chain connects TRBV28 to TRBJ2-5; no clear D. Trimming pared 6 bases from V and 5 bases from J, leaving 10 bases between. Germline V gene sequence: CDR1 MDHEN, CDR2 SYDVKM. The CDR3 runs to 12 residues. This CDR3 reads CASRSTRETQYF. In DNA, the CDR3 is TGTGCCAGCAGATCGACGAGGGAGACCCAGTACTTC.

The J gene is TRBJ2-5, the V gene TRBV28; the match to TRBD1 covers 9 bases. Trimming removed 5 bases from V and 4 bases from J; junction bases left unmatched: 5. The CDR3 is 14 amino acids. Germline assignment: CDR1 MDHEN and CDR2 SYDVKM. The CDR3 is CASSGDRERETQYF. The CDR3 DNA sequence: TGTGCCAGCAGTGGGGACAGGGAACGAGAGACCCAGTACTTC.

The chain joins TRBV5-1 to TRBJ2-3; 15 bases agree with TRBD2. Germline assignment: CDR1 SGHRS and CDR2 YFSETQ. The junction had 9 bases not matched to a gene; V was cut back by 4 bases and J by 0 bases. The CDR3 is 19 amino acids. CDR3 coding DNA: TGCGCCAGCAGCACCCAACCCGGGACTAGCGGGGGGAGCACAGATACGCAGTATTTT. This gives the protein CASSTQPGTSGGSTDTQYF.

Only one count was recorded for this clone. V is TRBV6-2 or TRBV6-3 and J is TRBJ1-2; TRBD1 agrees at 9 bases. The length of the CDR3 is 15 residues. Germline V CDR1 and CDR2: MNHEY, SVGEGT. Trimming at V came to 0 bases and at J to 3 bases, leaving 2 bases not matched to a gene. The CDR3 protein is CASSYSDRGHYGYTF. The CDR3 DNA sequence: TGTGCCAGCAGTTACTCGGACAGGGGCCACTATGGCTACACCTTC.

The V call is TRBV6-5, the J call TRBJ2-3, with D possibly matching TRBD1 (5 bases). The CDR3 totals 15 residues. Germline CDR1 reads MNHEY; CDR2 reads SVGAGI. V was trimmed by 5 bases and J by 2 bases, leaving 14 bases between them. CDR3 DNA: TGTGCCAGCAGTAGCCCGACAGCAGACACAGATACGCAGTATTTT. Residues: CASSSPTADTDTQYF.

The gene calls are TRBV5-1 and TRBJ2-3; a weak D match, TRBD2 (6 bases). The germline V gene encodes CDR1 SGHRS and CDR2 YFSETQ. V was clipped by 5 bases and J by 1 base, with 8 bases between them. CDR3 size: 13 residues. The CDR3 spells CASRGGGTDTQYF. For the CDR3, the DNA is TGCGCCAGCAGAGGAGGGGGCACAGATACGCAGTATTTT.

The chain links TRBV24-1 to TRBJ1-5; D is unresolved. V was cut by 4 bases and J by 0 bases, with 6 bases left in between. Germline V gives CDR1 KGHDR, CDR2 SFDVKD. The CDR3 runs to 14 residues. The CDR3 reads CATSDPYSNQPQHF. CDR3 coding DNA: TGTGCCACCAGTGACCCGTATAGCAATCAGCCCCAGCATTTT.